The 32 T cell receptor beta chains reported below all come from one sample, sequenced in a study of PD-L1 blockade in urothelial cancer. Time point of the sample: pretreatment peripheral blood. Measured with immunoSEQ multiplex PCR; TCRdb has only the in-frame clones, and not every one. The sample shows some 45,000 clones, around 81% of them seen only once. The sample consisted of PBMCs, taken around atezolizumab (anti-PD-L1) treatment. These receptors were taken from a man aged 60 to 69 with urothelial cancer.

The chain is built from TRBV19 and TRBJ1-2; the D gene is possibly TRBD1 (6 bases). From germline, CDR1 is LNHDA and CDR2 SQIVND (reference sequence). This CDR3 region has 16 residues. V lost 5 bases and J 3 bases, leaving 19 bases between the germline ends. The CDR3 DNA reads as TGTGCCAGTAGTGCCACAGGGACGGGTTCGGACTATGGCTACACCTTC. As protein: CASSATGTGSDYGYTF.

The CDR3 reads CASSENAAGGTQYF. Written as DNA, the CDR3 is TGTGCCAGCAGTGAAAATGCAGCGGGGGGAACGCAGTATTTT. The chain joins TRBV6-1 to TRBJ2-3; 9 nucleotides align to TRBD2. CDR3 length: 14 residues. Looked up from germline, CDR1 is MNHNS and CDR2 is SASEGT. J gave up 9 bases and V 2 bases, and 6 bases lay outside the gene matches.

The J gene is TRBJ2-3, the V gene TRBV12-5; 7 bases are shared with TRBD1. Germline-derived CDR1 and CDR2 are LGHNT and FRNRAP. V was pared by 6 bases and J by 5 bases, with 5 bases of the junction left unmatched. This CDR3 spans 13 amino acids. CDR3 bases: TGTGCTAGTGGGTCCGGGACAGAAGATACGCAGTATTTT. This codes for CASGSGTEDTQYF.

This chain links TRBV11-1 with TRBJ1-1; D possibly corresponds to TRBD1 (6 bases). The CDR3 sequence is 14 residues long. The germline V and J ends were trimmed by 3 bases and 1 base, with 9 bases remaining between them. Per the germline V gene, CDR1 is SGHAT and CDR2 is FQDESV (reference sequence). CDR3 region: CASSFPQGNTEAFF. The CDR3 DNA is TGTGCCAGCAGCTTTCCACAGGGGAACACTGAAGCTTTCTTT.

This clone was found once. The chain combines TRBV5-1 with TRBJ2-1, with 12 bases identical to TRBD2. After removal of 4 bases from V and 5 bases from J, the junction contained 4 bases not matched to a gene. The CDR3 is 15 residues long. Germline V gene data show CDR1 as SGHRS and CDR2 as YFSETQ. In nucleotides, the CDR3 is TGCGCCAGCAGCCTGACTAGCGGGAGTAACAATGAGCAGTTCTTC. This encodes CASSLTSGSNNEQFF. The variable domain in full, with the rest retrieved from reference TRBV5-1 and TRBJ2-1, is KAGVTQTPRYLIKTRGQQVTLSCSPISGHRSVSWYQQTPGQGLQFLFEYFSETQRNKGNFPGRFSGRQFSNSRSEMNVSTLELGDSALYLCASSLTSGSNNEQFFGPGTRLTVL.

This chain links TRBV19 with TRBJ2-2; 10 bases fit TRBD2. Germline trimming cut 8 bases from V and 1 base from J; bases unmatched to any gene: 4. CDR3 length: 15 amino acids. Germline V gives CDR1 LNHDA, CDR2 SQIVND (reference sequence). The CDR3 is CASGGLAENTGELFF. CDR3 DNA: TGTGCCAGTGGAGGACTAGCGGAGAACACCGGGGAGCTGTTTTTT.

Of note for this clone: Compared with germline, one end of the junction differs, possibly owing to a read error. The rearrangement uses TRBV10-2 and TRBJ1-1; 8 bases are a match to TRBD1. The CDR3 extends over 12 amino acids. CDR1 and CDR2 from the germline V gene are WSHSY and SAAADI. The CDR3 bases are TGCGCCAGCAGTGAGTCGGGACAGGTATCTTCTTTT. Amino acid sequence: CASSESGQVSSF.

A few counts support this clone. DNA of the CDR3: TGTGCCAGCAGCCAAGATTATAACACCGGGGAGCTGTTTTTT. Its translation is CASSQDYNTGELFF. V gene TRBV14 combines with J gene TRBJ2-2, with D unresolved. Germline lookup yields CDR1 SGHDN and CDR2 FVKESK. The length of the CDR3 is 14 residues. Trimming cost V 0 bases and J 2 bases, with 4 bases left between them.

The CDR3 nucleotides are TGTGCCAGCAGCTACGGGACTAGCGGGGACGAGCAGTACTTC. Residues: CASSYGTSGDEQYF. The chain joins TRBV7-6 to TRBJ2-7, with 13 bases aligning to TRBD2. CDR1 SGHVS and CDR2 FNYEAQ come from the germline V gene. V shed 4 bases and J 5 bases; nucleotides not matched to a gene: 2. This CDR3 contains 14 residues.

CDR3: CASSRDRREEQYF. In DNA form, the CDR3 reads TGTGCCAGCAGTCGCGACAGGAGAGAAGAGCAGTACTTC. The genes are TRBV2 and TRBJ2-7; D might be TRBD1 (6 bases). V lost 5 bases and J lost 7, with 15 bases in between. This CDR3 is 13 amino acids long. Germline CDR1 reads SNHLY; CDR2 reads FYNNEI.

CDR3 protein: CASSLISGTYEQYF. The CDR3 nucleotides are TGTGCCAGCAGCTTGATCAGCGGGACCTACGAGCAGTACTTC. This chain uses TRBV5-6 with TRBJ2-7; 7 bases align to TRBD2. V lost 1 base and J lost 2; bases outside the gene matches: 3. CDR1 is SGHDT and CDR2 is YYEEEE in the germline V gene. This CDR3 contains 14 residues.

The rearrangement joins TRBV19 to TRBJ2-4, with D perhaps TRBD2 (6 bases). Trimming stripped 5 bases from V and 8 bases from J, with 16 bases between. The CDR3 sequence is 14 residues long. The germline V gene encodes CDR1 LNHDA and CDR2 SQIVND (reference sequence). The CDR3 loop reads CASSPPGTSDIQYF. In DNA form, the CDR3 reads TGTGCCAGTAGTCCCCCAGGGACTTCGGACATTCAGTACTTC.

The chain recombines TRBV10-3 with TRBJ1-1, with 7 bases that match TRBD1. CDR3 length: 12 residues. The ends lost 4 bases at V and 8 bases at J; junction bases unmatched: 4. In germline, CDR1 is ENHRY, CDR2 SYGVKD. CDR3 in amino acids: CAISGDSREAFF. CDR3 in DNA: TGTGCCATCAGTGGGGACAGTCGGGAAGCTTTCTTT.

This chain uses TRBV4-2 with TRBJ2-7, with 10 bases identical to TRBD1. The CDR3 has 15 amino acids. Germline CDR1 LGHNA, CDR2 YNFKEQ. V shed 1 base, J shed 7 bases, and the junction held 7 bases outside the gene matches. The CDR3 protein is CASSQATGTGEEQYF. The DNA of the CDR3 is TGTGCCAGCAGCCAAGCCACCGGGACAGGGGAGGAGCAGTACTTC.

The rearrangement uses TRBV9 and TRBJ1-5; D uncertain. Looked up from germline, CDR1 is SGDLS and CDR2 is YYNGEE. The CDR3 spans 13 residues. Trimming stripped 0 bases from V and 7 bases from J, with 8 bases between. This CDR3 reads CASSVDAEQPQHF. The CDR3 region has the DNA TGTGCCAGCAGCGTAGATGCGGAGCAGCCCCAGCATTTT. Based on the CDR3 plus reference TRBV9 and TRBJ1-5, the full variable domain is DSGVTQTPKHLITATGQRVTLRCSPRSGDLSVYWYQQSLDQGLQFLIQYYNGEERAKGNILERFSAQQFPDLHSELNLSSLELGDSALYFCASSVDAEQPQHFGDGTRLSIL.

This clone is medium-sized by share. The CDR3 DNA is TGTGCCAGTAGTATAGGACAGGCTCAGCCCCAGCATTTT. Residues: CASSIGQAQPQHF. The chain links TRBV19 to TRBJ1-5, with D possibly being TRBD1 (6 bases). CDR3 length equals 13 residues. Germline V lookup: CDR1 LNHDA, CDR2 SQIVND (reference sequence). Deletions cut 1 base from V and 6 bases from J, with 7 bases between.

V and J are TRBV29-1 and TRBJ2-1; 10 bases agree with TRBD2. V was pared by 5 bases and J by 2 bases, with 9 bases of the junction left unmatched. The CDR3 totals 16 residues. Germline V gene lookup returns CDR1 SQVTM and CDR2 ANQGSEA. The CDR3 nucleotides are TGCAGCGTTAAGGGGACTAGCGATAGACCCTACAATGAGCAGTTCTTC. Amino acids: CSVKGTSDRPYNEQFF.

This clone was counted a few times. The chain carries TRBV4-1 and TRBJ2-7, with D unresolved. Between the trimmed V and J ends, which lost 1 base and 2 bases, there was a span of 18 bases. Germline V gives CDR1 MGHRA, CDR2 YSYEKL. The CDR3 has 17 amino acids. CDR3 nucleotides: TGCGCCAGCAGCCAAGTCCCCCTTTTAGAGAGCACCTACGAGCAGTACTTC. Translation: CASSQVPLLESTYEQYF.

The V call is TRBV5-1, the J call TRBJ1-4; no clear D gene. V lost 2 bases and J 4 bases, leaving 15 bases between the germline ends. The CDR3 covers 16 residues. The germline V gene has CDR1 SGHRS and CDR2 YFSETQ. CDR3: CASSFSSGGFNEKLFF. The CDR3 DNA reads as TGCGCCAGCAGCTTTAGTTCAGGAGGCTTTAATGAAAAACTGTTTTTT.

This clone was detected a few times. CDR3 in amino acids: CASSSTTGRTGELFF. The CDR3 DNA is TGTGCCAGCAGCTCCACGACAGGGAGGACCGGGGAGCTGTTTTTT. V is TRBV21-1 and J is TRBJ2-2; TRBD1 is the table's D call, not checked against the DNA. TRBV21-1 is a recognized pseudogene. This CDR3 is 15 amino acids long.

V gene TRBV5-1 combines with J gene TRBJ2-7, with 7 bases that match TRBD2. CDR1 and CDR2 (germline): SGHRS, YFSETQ. The CDR3 has 14 amino acids. The junction had 5 bases not matched to a gene; V was cut back by 0 bases and J by 5 bases. The CDR3 region is CASSLEGLRDEQYF. The CDR3 bases are TGCGCCAGCAGCTTGGAGGGACTAAGGGACGAGCAGTACTTC.

The chain recombines TRBV19 with TRBJ1-4; no clear D. Germline CDR1 reads LNHDA; CDR2 reads SQIVND (reference sequence). The V end lost 10 bases, the J end lost 6 bases, and 9 bases lay between the germline ends. This CDR3 contains 11 residues. CDR3 amino acids: CATASYEKLFF. The CDR3 bases are TGTGCCACAGCGTCCTATGAAAAACTGTTTTTT.

V usage is TRBV2 and J usage is TRBJ1-5, with D maybe TRBD1 (6 bases). Trimming stripped 7 bases from V and 1 base from J, with 14 bases between. Germline V gene lookup returns CDR1 SNHLY and CDR2 FYNNEI. The CDR3 is made up of 15 amino acids. The CDR3 is CASKDAGGSNQPQHF. DNA of the CDR3: TGTGCCAGCAAAGATGCGGGGGGCAGCAATCAGCCCCAGCATTTT.

This chain links TRBV30 with TRBJ2-1, with D perhaps TRBD1 (5 bases). Trimming removed 2 bases at V and 0 bases at J, with 8 bases between. This CDR3 region has 14 residues. The V gene's germline CDR1 is GTSNPN and CDR2 SVGIG (reference sequence). The CDR3: CAWSQGSSYNEQFF. In nucleotides, the CDR3 is TGTGCCTGGAGTCAGGGCAGCTCCTACAATGAGCAGTTCTTC.

The rearrangement links TRBV18 to TRBJ2-5; 8 bases align to TRBD1. The junction had 4 bases not matched to a gene; V was cut back by 2 bases and J by 2 bases. The CDR3 totals 15 residues. Germline lookup yields CDR1 KGHSH and CDR2 LQKENI. The DNA for the CDR3 is TGTGCCAGCTCACCAGGACAGGGATCGCAAGAGACCCAGTACTTC. It yields the protein CASSPGQGSQETQYF.

There are many counts of this clone. The genes are TRBV19 and TRBJ2-1; D not resolved. The CDR3 spans 12 residues. V was shortened by 5 bases and J by 10 bases, with 12 bases between the two germline ends. Germline CDR1 and CDR2: LNHDA and SQIVND (reference sequence). CDR3 residues: CASSAYVGEQFF. The CDR3 DNA reads TGTGCCAGTAGTGCCTACGTCGGGGAGCAGTTCTTC. Variable domain in full (rest from reference TRBV19 and TRBJ2-1): DGGITQSPKYLFRKEGQNVTLSCEQNLNHDAMYWYRQDPGQGLRLIYYSQIVNDFQKGDIAEGYSVSREKKESFPLTVTSAQKNPTAFYLCASSAYVGEQFFGPGTRLTVL.

The chain couples TRBV28 to TRBJ1-1, with a possible D match to TRBD1 (6 bases). This CDR3 is 14 amino acids long. Germline CDR1 MDHEN, CDR2 SYDVKM. V lost 1 base and J 7 bases, leaving 13 bases between the germline ends. CDR3 in amino acids: CASSLYQGRFEAFF. The CDR3 region has the DNA TGTGCCAGCAGTTTATACCAGGGGCGTTTTGAAGCTTTCTTT.

The chain carries TRBV27 and TRBJ2-7, with TRBD2 matching 11 bases. After removal of 5 bases from V and 6 bases from J, the junction contained 3 bases not matched to a gene. Germline V gene data show CDR1 as MNHEY and CDR2 as SMNVEV (reference sequence). The CDR3 spans 13 residues. As DNA, the CDR3 is TGTGCCAGCAGTCTAGCGGGAGGTGTCGAGCAGTACTTC. Its translation: CASSLAGGVEQYF.

The rearrangement joins TRBV11-2 to TRBJ2-7, with a weak D call TRBD2 (6 bases). The CDR3 runs 13 residues. Per the germline V gene, CDR1 is SGHAT and CDR2 is FQNNGV. V dropped 3 bases and J dropped 2 bases, with 8 bases sitting between them. CDR3 loop: CASSFGGAYEQYF. The CDR3 DNA is TGTGCCAGCAGCTTCGGGGGTGCCTACGAGCAGTACTTC. The entire variable domain, with the rest obtained from reference TRBV11-2 and TRBJ2-7, is as follows: EAGVAQSPRYKIIEKRQSVAFWCNPISGHATLYWYQQILGQGPKLLIQFQNNGVVDDSQLPKDRFSAERLKGVDSTLKIQPAKLEDSAVYLCASSFGGAYEQYFGPGTRLTVT.

V and J are TRBV5-1 and TRBJ2-5, with D perhaps matching TRBD1 (6 bases). CDR1 and CDR2 (germline): SGHRS, YFSETQ. The CDR3 contains 13 residues. Trimming stripped 4 bases from V and 5 bases from J, with 12 bases between. The CDR3 loop is CASSRTGTETQYF. The CDR3 DNA reads TGCGCCAGCAGCCGTACAGGGACGGAGACCCAGTACTTC.

The rearrangement uses TRBV9 and TRBJ2-5; TRBD2 matches at 9 bases. The CDR3 is made up of 14 amino acids. The junction had 5 bases not matched to a gene; V was cut back by 3 bases and J by 5 bases. The germline gives CDR1 SGDLS, CDR2 YYNGEE. DNA of the CDR3: TGTGCCAGCAGCGGCGGGGGGGCCGGGGAGACCCAGTACTTC. Residues: CASSGGGAGETQYF.

The CDR3 loop reads CASSLAGATNEKLFF. The CDR3 coding sequence is TGTGCCAGCAGTTTGGCGGGGGCAACTAATGAAAAACTGTTTTTT. V is TRBV28 and J is TRBJ1-4; maybe TRBD1 (5 bases). Germline assignment: CDR1 MDHEN and CDR2 SYDVKM. The CDR3 sequence is 15 residues long. Trimming removed 3 bases from V and 0 bases from J, with 8 bases in between. Full variable domain (missing parts from reference TRBV28 and TRBJ1-4): DVKVTQSSRYLVKRTGEKVFLECVQDMDHENMFWYRQDPGLGLRLIYFSYDVKMKEKGDIPEGYSVSREKKERFSLILESASTNQTSMYLCASSLAGATNEKLFFGSGTQLSVL.